Listed below are T cell receptor beta chains from one sample, sequenced in a study of cytomegalovirus exposure and HLA in healthy donors. Repertoires were generated with immunoSEQ multiplex PCR, while TCRdb's copy carries only in-frame clones and drops some. The repertoire has around 150,000 clones, roughly 79% of them found once; the top ten carry roughly 1.2%. Material: PBMCs. These receptor sequences come from a woman between 45 and 65 years old in good health and CMV-seronegative. The CDR3 runs from the conserved cysteine through the conserved F or W. The D gene is left open where the match is weak. Clone size is stated in some rows and not others, as once, few, many or a class when expanded.

V: TRBV4-2; D: -; size: few; J: TRBJ1-4; CDR3: CASSQPGLGDEKLFF; DNA: TGTGCCAGCAGCCAACCCGGCCTCGGGGATGAAAAACTGTTTTTT
V: TRBV18; D: TRBD1; size: -; J: TRBJ1-4; CDR3: CASSPRDRDEKLFF; DNA: TGTGCCAGCTCACCACGCGACAGGGACGAAAAACTGTTTTTT
V: TRBV19; D: -; size: -; J: TRBJ1-1; CDR3: CASSEMNTEAFF; DNA: TGTGCCAGTAGTGAGATGAACACTGAAGCTTTCTTT
V: TRBV7-8; D: -; size: -; J: TRBJ1-5; CDR3: CASSLGRDQPQHF; DNA: TGTGCCAGCAGCTTAGGGAGAGATCAGCCCCAGCATTTT
V: TRBV7-9; D: TRBD2; size: -; J: TRBJ2-3; CDR3: CASSATSGSTDTQYF; DNA: TGTGCCAGCAGCGCAACTAGCGGAAGCACAGATACGCAGTATTTT
V: TRBV5-1; D: TRBD2; size: -; J: TRBJ2-2; CDR3: CASSLEGSGRTGELFF; DNA: TGCGCCAGCAGCTTGGAAGGTAGCGGGAGGACCGGGGAGCTGTTTTTT
V: TRBV6-1; D: -; size: -; J: TRBJ2-5; CDR3: CATPSQETQYF; DNA: TGTGCCACCCCTTCCCAAGAGACCCAGTACTTC
V: TRBV10-1; D: -; size: -; J: TRBJ2-1; CDR3: CASTHHPGAGSANEQFF; DNA: TGCGCCAGCACGCATCACCCTGGGGCCGGATCGGCCAATGAGCAGTTCTTC
V: TRBV15; D: TRBD1; size: -; J: TRBJ2-7; CDR3: CATSRGTGTGTGASYEQYF; DNA: TGTGCCACCAGCAGAGGGACCGGGACCGGGACAGGGGCCTCCTACGAGCAGTACTTC
V: TRBV7-2; D: -; size: -; J: TRBJ2-1; CDR3: CASSFGLYNEQFF; DNA: TGTGCCAGCAGCTTTGGCTTGTACAATGAGCAGTTCTTC
V: TRBV5-1; D: -; size: few; J: TRBJ1-1; CDR3: CASKEETEAFF; DNA: TGCGCCAGCAAGGAGGAGACTGAAGCTTTCTTT
V: TRBV10-3; D: TRBD2; size: -; J: TRBJ2-1; CDR3: CAISESILAGGNEQFF; DNA: TGTGCCATCAGTGAGTCGATCCTAGCGGGGGGTAATGAGCAGTTCTTC
V: TRBV6-5; D: -; size: once; J: TRBJ2-7; CDR3: CASSYSTDSYEQYF; DNA: TGTGCCAGCAGTTACTCGACAGACAGTTACGAGCAGTACTTC
V: TRBV25-1; D: -; size: -; J: TRBJ1-2; CDR3: CASMSRRGYGYTF; DNA: TGTGCCAGCATGAGCCGGCGGGGCTATGGCTACACCTTC
V: TRBV19; D: TRBD1; size: -; J: TRBJ1-2; CDR3: CASSLPGGYGYTF; DNA: TGTGCCAGTAGTCTCCCAGGGGGCTATGGCTACACCTTC
V: TRBV6-6; D: -; size: few; J: TRBJ2-3; CDR3: CASRPRGPQDTQYF; DNA: TGTGCCAGCAGACCGCGGGGGCCCCAGGATACGCAGTATTTT
V: TRBV2; D: -; size: -; J: TRBJ1-5; CDR3: CASSDPDSHYSNQPQHF; DNA: TGTGCCAGCAGTGACCCGGACAGCCATTATAGCAATCAGCCCCAGCATTTT
V: TRBV10-1; D: TRBD1; size: -; J: TRBJ2-7; CDR3: CASSDHRTGRYEQYF; DNA: TGCGCCAGCAGTGATCACCGGACAGGGCGGTACGAGCAGTACTTC
V: TRBV25-1; D: TRBD2; size: few; J: TRBJ2-5; CDR3: CASSRTPRSGRETQYF; DNA: TGTGCCAGCAGTCGAACCCCCCGTAGCGGGAGGGAGACCCAGTACTTC
V: TRBV5-1; D: TRBD1; size: -; J: TRBJ1-2; CDR3: CASSLGVGQGLLGGYTF; DNA: TGCGCCAGCAGCTTGGGGGTAGGACAGGGACTCCTAGGAGGCTACACCTTC
V: TRBV2; D: TRBD2; size: few; J: TRBJ2-7; CDR3: CASSVMGGNYEQYF; DNA: TGTGCCAGCAGTGTTATGGGGGGGAACTACGAGCAGTACTTC
V: TRBV14; D: -; size: few; J: TRBJ1-1; CDR3: CASSQWRNTEAFF; DNA: TGTGCCAGCAGCCAATGGAGGAACACTGAAGCTTTCTTT
V: TRBV2; D: -; size: -; J: TRBJ1-5; CDR3: CASSASEPQHF; DNA: TGTGCCAGCAGTGCCTCCGAGCCCCAGCATTTT
V: TRBV7-3; D: -; size: -; J: TRBJ2-1; CDR3: CASSLTGGDGNEQFF; DNA: TGTGCCAGCAGCTTAACTGGCGGGGATGGGAATGAGCAGTTCTTC
V: TRBV6-5; D: TRBD1; size: -; J: TRBJ2-7; CDR3: CASRRRTGKMYEQYF; DNA: TGTGCCAGCAGGCGGAGGACAGGGAAAATGTACGAGCAGTACTTC